The 9 T cell receptor beta chains in this list originate from one sample, sequenced in a study of shared clonotypes between healthy human individuals. TCRdb keeps only in-frame clones here, not all; method: immunoSEQ multiplex PCR. The sample has around 700,000 clones; more than 70% are singletons. The sequenced material came from memory CD4+ T cells sorted from blood. Documented subset: CD45RA-negative fraction. The receptors were gathered from a woman aged 30 to 39 in good health.

The chain has TRBV11-2 and TRBJ2-7; 7 bases map to TRBD2. Germline assignment: CDR1 SGHAT and CDR2 FQNNGV. The CDR3 spans 14 residues. V gave up 4 bases and J gave up 1 base; unmatched junction bases: 4. CDR3 DNA sequence: TGTGCCAGCAGCTACTTGCGGGAGTCCTACGAGCAGTACTTC. Amino acid sequence: CASSYLRESYEQYF.

The CDR3: CASSEVGTANTGELFF. CDR3 nucleotide sequence: TGTGCCAGCAGTGAAGTGGGGACCGCGAACACCGGGGAGCTGTTTTTT. V usage is TRBV2 and J usage is TRBJ2-2; D possibly matches TRBD1 or TRBD2 (5 bases each). The germline V gene encodes CDR1 SNHLY and CDR2 FYNNEI. The CDR3 runs to 16 residues. V was clipped by 1 base and J by 0 bases, with 9 bases between them.

The V and J genes are TRBV18 and TRBJ2-3; 7 bases map to TRBD2. Losses at the gene ends were 3 bases for V and 2 bases for J; bases not matched to a gene: 5. Germline values: CDR1 KGHSH, CDR2 LQKENI. CDR3 size: 15 residues. CDR3 sequence reads: CASSPASGNTDTQYF. The CDR3 bases are TGTGCCAGCTCACCCGCTAGCGGAAACACAGATACGCAGTATTTT.

The chain couples TRBV7-2 to TRBJ2-1, with D unclear. Germline V lookup: CDR1 SGHTA, CDR2 FQGNSA. V lost 3 bases and J 5 bases, leaving 8 bases between the germline ends. The CDR3 has 13 amino acids. The CDR3 nucleotides read TGTGCCAGCAGCTTTTACCTGGACAATGAGCAGTTCTTC. Its translation: CASSFYLDNEQFF.

This rearrangement joins TRBV5-1 to TRBJ2-5; 9 bases are a match to TRBD1. Unmatched junction bases numbered 9, after V lost 4 bases and J lost 5 bases. The CDR3 runs 15 residues. Germline V lookup: CDR1 SGHRS, CDR2 YFSETQ. The CDR3: CASSRTPQGAETQYF. The CDR3 region has the DNA TGCGCCAGCAGCCGGACCCCACAGGGGGCGGAGACCCAGTACTTC.

This chain connects TRBV28 to TRBJ2-1; tentatively, D is TRBD1 (6 bases). CDR1 MDHEN and CDR2 SYDVKM come from the germline V gene. The V and J ends lost 6 bases and 12 bases respectively, with 12 bases between them. The length of the CDR3 is 11 residues. The CDR3 coding sequence is TGTGCCAGCAGAAAGGGCAGGGGGCAGTTCTTC. This sequence encodes CASRKGRGQFF.

This chain connects TRBV5-1 to TRBJ2-2, with no clear D. Trimming pared 4 bases from V and 7 bases from J, leaving 14 bases between. The germline V gene has CDR1 SGHRS and CDR2 YFSETQ. This CDR3 comprises 14 residues. Here the CDR3 reads CASSVTRTGGELFF. The CDR3 coding sequence is TGCGCCAGCAGCGTTACTCGAACGGGCGGGGAGCTGTTTTTT.

The rearrangement uses TRBV11-2 and TRBJ2-7; 9 nucleotides line up with TRBD1. Germline CDR1 and CDR2: SGHAT and FQNNGV. The CDR3 loop spans 14 amino acids. V lost 3 bases, J lost 7 bases, and 7 bases stayed unmatched. CDR3 nucleotide sequence: TGTGCCAGCAGCTTGGGACAGGGCGCGGAGGAGCAGTACTTC. Its translation: CASSLGQGAEEQYF. The whole variable domain, filled in from reference TRBV11-2 and TRBJ2-7, reads EAGVAQSPRYKIIEKRQSVAFWCNPISGHATLYWYQQILGQGPKLLIQFQNNGVVDDSQLPKDRFSAERLKGVDSTLKIQPAKLEDSAVYLCASSLGQGAEEQYFGPGTRLTVT.

The CDR3, as DNA: TGTGCCACCAGCAGAGATTCCTCCAACTGGGCCTGGGGCTGGAATGAGCAGTTCTTC. It is translated as CATSRDSSNWAWGWNEQFF. This rearrangement joins TRBV15 to TRBJ2-1; possibly TRBD1 for D (5 bases). Germline V gives CDR1 LNHNV, CDR2 YYDKDF (reference sequence). The germline V and J ends were trimmed by 0 bases and 7 bases, with 25 bases remaining between them. This CDR3 comprises 19 residues.